The 8 T cell receptor beta chains below all came from one sample that was sequenced in a study of chemoradiotherapy in HPV16-positive cancers. The assay was immunoSEQ multiplex PCR, and TCRdb's table has in-frame clones only and misses some. The sample has approximately 5,900 clones, 73% seen once; the top ten hold approximately 10%. The sample was taken from a patient who underwent chemoradiotherapy. The receptors here all came from a human donor with HPV-associated anogenital cancer.

The chain is built from TRBV15 and TRBJ1-6, with D uncertain. Trimming took 6 bases from V and 9 from J, leaving 15 bases between them. Germline CDR1 reads LNHNV; CDR2 reads YYDKDF (reference sequence). The CDR3 spans 14 residues. CDR3 region: CATSNGILTSPLHF. The CDR3, as DNA: TGTGCCACCAGTAATGGGATATTGACTTCACCCCTCCACTTT.

The chain joins TRBV2 to TRBJ1-2, with a possible D match to TRBD1 (6 bases). Per the germline V gene, CDR1 is SNHLY and CDR2 is FYNNEI. V shed 8 bases and J shed 5 bases, with 12 bases lying between them. This CDR3 has 12 amino acids. CDR3 in amino acids: CASEGGLYGYTF. The DNA for the CDR3 is TGTGCCAGCGAGGGGGGGCTTTATGGCTACACCTTC.

The chain links TRBV6-5 to TRBJ2-7; D gene unclear. The CDR3 covers 10 residues. Germline CDR1 and CDR2: MNHEY and SVGAGI. V was trimmed by 8 bases and J by 3 bases, leaving 5 bases between them. The CDR3 DNA reads as TGTGCCAGCCGGTTCTACGAGCAGTACTTC. Translation gives CASRFYEQYF.

The chain is built from TRBV4-3 and TRBJ2-1, with 8 bases matching TRBD2. J was trimmed by 4 bases and V by 4 bases; bases with no gene match: 6. Germline CDR1 is LGHNA and CDR2 is YSLEER. CDR3 length equals 15 residues. CDR3 loop: CASSRAGDRYNEQFF. CDR3 DNA: TGCGCCAGCAGCCGAGCGGGGGACCGTTACAATGAGCAGTTCTTC.

This clone was counted between two and nine times. V is TRBV5-6 and J is TRBJ2-3; the D is unclear. Looked up from germline, CDR1 is SGHDT and CDR2 is YYEEEE. This CDR3 region has 12 residues. V dropped 5 bases and J dropped 3 bases, with 7 bases sitting between them. The CDR3 reads CASSRGTDTQYF. CDR3 DNA: TGTGCCAGCAGTAGAGGAACAGATACGCAGTATTTT.

The gene calls are TRBV19 and TRBJ1-1, with D perhaps matching TRBD1 (5 bases). This CDR3 region has 13 residues. Germline V CDR1 and CDR2: LNHDA, SQIVND (reference sequence). Trimming pared 5 bases from V and 7 bases from J, leaving 14 bases between. As DNA, the CDR3 is TGTGCCAGTAGTCCCCAACGGGGGATTGAAGCTTTCTTT. This sequence encodes CASSPQRGIEAFF.

The rearrangement uses TRBV19 and TRBJ2-7, with D unresolved. The ends were cut back, 2 bases at V and 5 bases at J, with 16 bases in the middle. The CDR3 spans 15 residues. Germline assignment: CDR1 LNHDA and CDR2 SQIVND (reference sequence). The CDR3 region is CASSIWAGELNEQYF. The CDR3 nucleotides read TGTGCCAGTAGTATATGGGCAGGAGAACTGAACGAGCAGTACTTC.

This clone was seen only a few times. This chain connects TRBV6-6 to TRBJ2-7; a possible D gene is TRBD1 (5 bases). The CDR3 is 14 residues long. V dropped 7 bases and J dropped 1 base, with 14 bases sitting between them. The germline gives CDR1 MNHNY, CDR2 SVGAGI (reference sequence). In DNA form, the CDR3 reads TGTGCCAGCAACCGGCAGGGAAGTTCCTACGAGCAGTACTTC. It is translated as CASNRQGSSYEQYF.